What follows are 28 T cell receptor beta chains derived from one specimen sequenced in a study of shared clonotypes between healthy human individuals. This table comes from immunoSEQ multiplex PCR, and its TCRdb copy is limited to in-frame clones, with some not included. Found here are roughly 2.5 million clones, more than 90% of them singletons; the top ten hold under 0.15%. The specimen sequenced was naive CD4+ T cells sorted from blood. Stated subset: CD45RA+ positively selected. These receptors all come from a man between 18 and 29 years old in good health.

This chain uses TRBV7-2 with TRBJ2-7, with 9 bases fitting TRBD1. The CDR3 consists of 16 residues. J lost 1 base, V lost 5 bases, and 9 bases had no gene match. The germline V gene has CDR1 SGHTA and CDR2 FQGNSA. The CDR3 loop is CASSGSGTGISYEQYF. The CDR3 DNA reads as TGTGCCAGCAGCGGATCCGGGACAGGGATTTCCTACGAGCAGTACTTC.

The CDR3 loop reads CASSTGGGYEQYF. The CDR3 DNA is TGTGCCAGCAGTACAGGGGGCGGGTACGAGCAGTACTTC. The chain uses TRBV6-6 and TRBJ2-5, with 9 bases lining up with TRBD1. Judging by the DNA end, TRBJ2-7 fits better; the J call may be wrong. Germline V gene sequence: CDR1 MNHNY, CDR2 SVGAGI (reference sequence). The CDR3 spans 13 residues.

In its sample, this clone was seen once. V usage is TRBV6-4 and J usage is TRBJ1-2, with D hard to call. The CDR3 length is 14 residues. Germline V gene lookup returns CDR1 MRHNA and CDR2 SNTAGT. Trimming stripped 6 bases from V and 4 bases from J, with 15 bases between. The CDR3 loop reads CASRLQAGPYGYTF. CDR3 nucleotides: TGTGCCAGCAGACTCCAGGCAGGCCCCTATGGCTACACCTTC.

This chain joins TRBV7-9 and TRBJ2-7, with D perhaps matching TRBD2 (6 bases). This CDR3 has 15 amino acids. Between the trimmed V and J ends, which lost 5 bases and 2 bases, there was a span of 16 bases. Germline-derived CDR1 and CDR2 are SEHNR and FQNEAQ (reference sequence). CDR3 amino acids: CASSAVGRKTYEQYF. In DNA form, the CDR3 reads TGTGCCAGCAGCGCGGTGGGGAGGAAGACCTACGAGCAGTACTTC.

CDR3 sequence (DNA): TGTGCCAGCAGCTCTGACGTACAGGGAGGCTATGGCTACACCTTC. Translating it yields CASSSDVQGGYGYTF. The chain carries TRBV7-6 and TRBJ1-2, with D possibly being TRBD1 (6 bases). The CDR3 sequence is 15 residues long. V lost 4 bases and J lost 4, with 16 bases in between. Germline CDR1 and CDR2: SGHVS and FNYEAQ. The full variable domain, in which reference TRBV7-6 and TRBJ1-2 provide the parts outside the CDR3, is GAGVSQSPRYKVTKRGQDVALRCDPISGHVSLYWYRQALGQGPEFLTYFNYEAQQDKSGLPNDRFSAERPEGSISTLTIQRTEQRDSAMYRCASSSDVQGGYGYTFGSGTRLTVV.

J is TRBJ2-2 and V is TRBV19, with 7 bases fitting TRBD2. This CDR3 comprises 15 residues. J lost 5 bases, V lost 2 bases, and 5 bases had no gene match. Germline V gene data show CDR1 as LNHDA and CDR2 as SQIVND (reference sequence). As DNA, the CDR3 is TGTGCCAGTAGTATAAGGGAACTAGCGACCGGGGAGCTGTTTTTT. Translating it yields CASSIRELATGELFF.

CDR3 nucleotides: TGTGCCAGCAGTGTGGGCCGGGACCCAGTAAGACAAGAGACCCAGTACTTC. Protein product: CASSVGRDPVRQETQYF. This sequence joins TRBV25-1 and TRBJ2-5; TRBD1 or TRBD2 may be the D gene (5 bases each). The CDR3 has 17 residues. V lost 4 bases and J lost 2, with 20 bases in between. The germline V gene has CDR1 MGHDK and CDR2 SYGVNS.

This chain joins TRBV27 and TRBJ2-4; D not resolved. The V end lost 10 bases, the J end lost 2 bases, and 9 bases lay between the germline ends. The CDR3 runs to 12 residues. The germline V gene encodes CDR1 MNHEY and CDR2 SMNVEV (reference sequence). The CDR3 DNA sequence: TGTGCCACCGGAGTTACCAAAAACATTCAGTACTTC. Translating gives CATGVTKNIQYF.

The rearrangement uses TRBV10-3 and TRBJ2-1; 9 positions agree with TRBD1. The CDR3 is made up of 15 amino acids. Germline CDR1 and CDR2: ENHRY and SYGVKD. The J segment lost 4 bases and the V segment lost 6 bases, leaving 7 bases of the junction unmatched. CDR3 loop: CAIRGTGRIYNEQFF. As DNA, the CDR3 is TGTGCCATCAGAGGGACAGGGAGGATTTACAATGAGCAGTTCTTC.

This chain links TRBV6-1 with TRBJ1-5; 11 nucleotides line up with TRBD1. This CDR3 is built from 13 residues. The junction had 3 bases not matched to a gene; V was cut back by 8 bases and J by 6 bases. Looked up from germline, CDR1 is MNHNS and CDR2 is SASEGT. The CDR3 DNA reads TGTGCCAGCGTAGGGACAGGGGGTCAGCCCCAGCATTTT. As protein: CASVGTGGQPQHF.

This clone was seen only once. V gene TRBV30 combines with J gene TRBJ2-1; D gene uncertain. Germline-derived CDR1 and CDR2 are GTSNPN and SVGIG (reference sequence). The CDR3 is made up of 12 amino acids. V lost 0 bases and J lost 7, with 7 bases in between. Here the CDR3 reads CAWSVNVNEQFF. The CDR3 coding sequence is TGTGCCTGGAGTGTAAACGTTAATGAGCAGTTCTTC.

The chain combines TRBV6-1 with TRBJ2-1, with D perhaps TRBD2 (5 bases). Deletions cut 8 bases from V and 3 bases from J, with 14 bases between. CDR1 and CDR2 from the germline V gene are MNHNS and SASEGT. CDR3 length: 14 residues. For the CDR3, the DNA is TGTGCCAGCCTTACTAGGGCTGACTACAATGAGCAGTTCTTC. It codes for CASLTRADYNEQFF.

V and J are TRBV19 and TRBJ2-5; possible D gene TRBD1, 5 bases. The CDR3 contains 16 residues. Trimming took off 5 bases at V and 5 bases at J, with 21 bases between the two ends. The germline CDR1 and CDR2 sequences are LNHDA and SQIVND (reference sequence). CDR3 sequence: CASSPLSGLSRETQYF. CDR3 in DNA: TGTGCCAGTAGTCCACTCTCAGGGTTGTCACGCGAGACCCAGTACTTC.

The genes are TRBV18 and TRBJ2-1; D assignment may be TRBD1 or TRBD2 (5 bases each). There are 16 residues in the CDR3. The V and J ends lost 4 bases and 3 bases respectively, with 16 bases between them. CDR1 is KGHSH and CDR2 is LQKENI in the germline V gene. CDR3 DNA sequence: TGTGCCAGCTCACTGGGGACCCCCTCCGTCTACAATGAGCAGTTCTTC. Encoded protein: CASSLGTPSVYNEQFF.

This clone was observed once. V gene TRBV28 combines with J gene TRBJ2-7; TRBD2 aligns across 9 bases. V lost 5 bases to trimming and J lost 5 bases; unmatched junction nucleotides: 10. CDR3 size: 15 residues. The germline CDR1 and CDR2 sequences are MDHEN and SYDVKM. The CDR3 loop is CASSRSPGLAHEQYF. The CDR3, as DNA: TGTGCCAGCAGTCGCTCCCCGGGACTAGCCCACGAGCAGTACTTC.

The V gene is TRBV19, the J gene TRBJ2-5; possibly TRBD1 for D (5 bases). The CDR3 totals 14 residues. V lost 2 bases and J 3 bases, leaving 10 bases between the germline ends. Germline V lookup: CDR1 LNHDA, CDR2 SQIVND (reference sequence). The chain's CDR3 is CASSIQGGKETQYF. The CDR3 DNA reads TGTGCCAGTAGTATACAGGGTGGAAAAGAGACCCAGTACTTC.

DNA of the CDR3: TGTGCCAGCAGGGGACAGGGTGGAGAGACCCAGTACTTC. Protein: CASRGQGGETQYF. The chain combines TRBV6-1 with TRBJ2-5; 9 bases are shared with TRBD1. Losses at the gene ends were 6 bases for V and 4 bases for J; bases not matched to a gene: 3. The germline V gene has CDR1 MNHNS and CDR2 SASEGT. The CDR3 contains 13 residues.

The V call is TRBV5-6, the J call TRBJ1-2; 9 bases match TRBD1. V lost 9 bases and J lost 8; bases outside the gene matches: 11. Germline CDR1 SGHDT, CDR2 YYEEEE. This CDR3 region has 13 residues. CDR3: CATQGQGSVGYTF. CDR3 DNA: TGTGCCACCCAAGGACAGGGGTCCGTCGGCTACACCTTC.

The J gene is TRBJ1-4, the V gene TRBV2, with D uncertain. In germline, CDR1 is SNHLY, CDR2 FYNNEI. The CDR3 runs 14 residues. V shed 3 bases and J shed 3 bases, with 8 bases lying between them. This CDR3 is CASSDSLANEKLFF. The DNA for the CDR3 is TGTGCCAGCAGTGACAGTTTAGCTAATGAAAAACTGTTTTTT.

This chain links TRBV21-1 with TRBJ1-1. TRBV21-1 is an annotated pseudogene. This CDR3 is built from 14 residues. CDR3 in amino acids: CASSSSEVNTEAFF. The DNA for the CDR3 is TGTGCCAGCAGCAGCTCAGAGGTGAACACTGAAGCTTTCTTT.

The chain employs TRBV5-6 and TRBJ1-3, with TRBD1 matching over 9 bases. This CDR3 has 16 amino acids. Germline-derived CDR1 and CDR2 are SGHDT and YYEEEE. V lost 4 bases, J lost 2 bases, and 7 bases stayed unmatched. The CDR3 spells CASSLGTGKAGNTIYF. The CDR3 DNA is TGTGCCAGCAGCCTAGGGACAGGGAAGGCTGGAAACACCATATATTTT.

The chain combines TRBV25-1 with TRBJ1-3; no reliable D call. The germline CDR1 and CDR2 sequences are MGHDK and SYGVNS. The CDR3 extends over 14 amino acids. With 3 bases removed from V and 2 bases from J, the gap between germline ends came to 8 bases. CDR3 residues: CASSDLRAGNTIYF. CDR3 nucleotides: TGTGCCAGCAGTGATTTAAGGGCTGGAAACACCATATATTTT.

The chain links TRBV11-2 to TRBJ1-1; D unresolved. In germline, CDR1 is SGHAT, CDR2 FQNNGV. The CDR3 runs 13 residues. V was clipped by 4 bases and J by 4 bases, with 10 bases between them. The CDR3 DNA reads as TGTGCCAGCAGCTACGCGTCGGGCACTGAAGCTTTCTTT. This codes for CASSYASGTEAFF.

Note on this clone: Within the sample, other DNA sequences also encode this same CDR3. The CDR3 region is CASSSSGVNTDTQYF. The CDR3 DNA is TGCGCCAGCAGCTCTAGCGGGGTCAATACAGATACGCAGTATTTT. This chain uses TRBV5-1 with TRBJ2-3; TRBD2 aligns across 9 bases. With 3 bases clipped from V and 3 bases from J, the junction kept 5 bases outside the gene matches. From germline, CDR1 is SGHRS and CDR2 YFSETQ. The CDR3 extends over 15 amino acids.

The rearrangement uses TRBV4-1 and TRBJ2-2; 8 bases fit TRBD2. CDR1 is MGHRA, CDR2 YSYEKL, per germline. J gave up 0 bases and V 4 bases, and 1 base lay outside the gene matches. CDR3 length: 15 amino acids. This chain's CDR3 is CASSLAGSNTGELFF. The CDR3 DNA follows: TGCGCCAGCAGCCTAGCGGGGTCGAACACCGGGGAGCTGTTTTTT.

This sequence joins TRBV30 and TRBJ2-6, with D uncertain. Germline lookup yields CDR1 GTSNPN and CDR2 SVGIG (reference sequence). V shed 1 base and J shed 0 bases, with 7 bases lying between them. This CDR3 comprises 15 residues. The CDR3: CAWSGRSSGANVLTF. The DNA for the CDR3 is TGTGCCTGGAGTGGTAGGAGCTCTGGGGCCAACGTCCTGACTTTC. Supplemented by reference TRBV30 and TRBJ2-6, the full variable domain reads SQTIHQWPATLVQPVGSPLSLECTVEGTSNPNLYWYRQAAGRGLQLLFYSVGIGQISSEVPQNLSASRPQDRQFILSSKKLLLSDSGFYLCAWSGRSSGANVLTFGAGSRLTVL.

This rearrangement joins TRBV18 to TRBJ2-7, with D perhaps being TRBD1 or TRBD2 (5 bases each). The CDR3 spans 13 residues. Trimming cost V 4 bases and J 5 bases, with 12 bases left between them. Germline V CDR1 and CDR2: KGHSH, LQKENI. The CDR3 DNA reads as TGTGCCAGCTCACGCAGGGTGCGGGACGAGCAGTACTTC. It translates to CASSRRVRDEQYF.

The chain links TRBV6-1 to TRBJ2-1; 11 positions match TRBD1. Germline CDR1 is MNHNS and CDR2 is SASEGT. This CDR3 has 17 amino acids. Trimming removed 4 bases from V and 3 bases from J; junction bases left unmatched: 8. The CDR3 here is CASSAGTGGLGYNEQFF. The CDR3 nucleotides read TGTGCCAGCAGTGCCGGGACAGGGGGTTTAGGCTACAATGAGCAGTTCTTC.